The clone carrying this T cell receptor beta chain was observed a few times. No antigen is known for it. A second PCR of about 7 to 12 cycles used a sample-barcoded 5' primer and a J-beta primer mix. Per sample, CDR3-containing paired-end reads numbered at least 2.5 million. One entry per CDR3 protein, called by TCRdb with MiXCR from the 5' RACE reads. The table has roughly 2 million distinct CDR3 sequences, 49% seen once. The sample originates from a study of blood T cells in healthy people across ages. Findings and caveats of the study: The study found more naive CD4+ cells and higher diversity in long-lived than aged donors. TCR beta diversity, measured per million T cells, fell in a roughly linear way with age.

The TCR was taken from a woman between 40 and 50 years old in good health. The sequenced sample consisted of blood.

CDR3 amino acids: CASSQGGSFSATNEKLFF. CDR3 nucleotides: TGCGCCAGCAGCCAAGGCGGATCCTTCAGTGCAACTAATGAAAAACTGTTTTTT. The V gene is TRBV4-3, the J gene TRBJ1-4; D remains ambiguous. V lost 1 base to trimming and J lost 0 bases, with 15 bases between them. Germline V lookup: CDR1 LGHNA, CDR2 YSLEER. The CDR3 length is 18 residues.